These 3 T cell receptor beta chains originate from one sample sequenced in a study of monozygotic twins with inflammatory bowel disease. TCRdb reprocessed the 5' RACE reads and stores each CDR3 protein as one record, lacking DNA. This table lists approximately 390,000 distinct CDR3 sequences. The sequencing input was blood. The receptor set was obtained from a human donor with ulcerative colitis or Crohn's disease, or a healthy co-twin of an affected twin (not recorded which).

The V call is TRBV5-1, the J call TRBJ2-7; TCRdb names TRBD1, which stays unverified in the absence of DNA. The CDR3 loop spans 15 amino acids. Germline V gene data show CDR1 as SGHRS and CDR2 as YFSETQ. CDR3 residues: CASSAQQGTFYEQYF.

The chain uses TRBV12-3 or TRBV12-4 and TRBJ2-2. This CDR3 has 12 residues. CDR3 sequence: CASSLLGGELFF.

The rearrangement joins TRBV30 to TRBJ2-3; absent DNA, TCRdb's TRBD2 call cannot be checked. This CDR3 has 17 residues. CDR1 is GTSNPN, CDR2 SVGIG, per germline (reference sequence). The CDR3 sequence: CAWSVLGGIFSTDTQYF. The variable domain in full, with the rest retrieved from reference TRBV30 and TRBJ2-3, is SQTIHQWPATLVQPVGSPLSLECTVEGTSNPNLYWYRQAAGRGLQLLFYSVGIGQISSEVPQNLSASRPQDRQFILSSKKLLLSDSGFYLCAWSVLGGIFSTDTQYFGPGTRLTVL.